Each of the 25 T cell receptor beta chains below was sequenced from the same sample in a study of CD8 T cells in ankylosing spondylitis. TCRdb re-analysed the 5' RACE reads in MiXCR, keeping a single row per CDR3 protein. This sample has roughly 180,000 distinct CDR3 sequences, with over 10% found just once. The sequencing input was blood, either unsorted or a sorted T cell fraction (not recorded which). These receptors came from a male donor with ankylosing spondylitis or in good health (not recorded which).

This clonotype was counted between two and nine times. The chain employs TRBV20-1 and TRBJ2-7; the D gene is possibly TRBD2 (6 bases). Trimming took off 1 base at V and 2 bases at J, with 12 bases between the two ends. Per germline, CDR1 DFQATT and CDR2 SNEGSKA (reference sequence). CDR3 size: 14 residues. The CDR3: CSARGLGETYEQYF. In DNA, the CDR3 is TGCAGTGCTAGAGGACTAGGGGAGACCTACGAGCAGTACTTC.

The V and J genes are TRBV3-1 and TRBJ2-5, with TRBD2 matching 16 bases. This CDR3 contains 16 residues. Germline-derived CDR1 and CDR2 are LGHDT and YNNKEL (reference sequence). Unmatched junction bases numbered 5, after V lost 5 bases and J lost 5 bases. The CDR3 nucleotides read TGTGCCAGCAGCGCTCCGGGACTAGCGGGAGGGGAGACCCAGTACTTC. Encoded protein: CASSAPGLAGGETQYF.

The chain combines TRBV15 with TRBJ2-3, with D hard to call. V gave up 8 bases and J gave up 1 base, with 10 bases separating them. The CDR3 has 13 residues. Germline V CDR1 and CDR2: LNHNV, YYDKDF (reference sequence). CDR3 DNA: TGTGCCACCGCCCGGGCCCGCACAGATACGCAGTATTTT. This translates into CATARARTDTQYF. The whole variable domain, remainder taken from reference TRBV15 and TRBJ2-3, is DAMVIQNPRYQVTQFGKPVTLSCSQTLNHNVMYWYQQKSSQAPKLLFHYYDKDFNNEADTPDNFQSRRPNTSFCFLDIRSPGLGDTAMYLCATARARTDTQYFGPGTRLTVL.

The rearrangement links TRBV5-6 to TRBJ1-1, with D perhaps TRBD1 (6 bases). V lost 3 bases to trimming and J lost 6 bases, with 18 bases between them. Germline V gives CDR1 SGHDT, CDR2 YYEEEE. The CDR3 totals 15 residues. For the CDR3, the DNA is TGTGCCAGCAGCTCCCACCGGGACATTCACCCTGAAGCTTTCTTT. Protein sequence: CASSSHRDIHPEAFF.

This clonotype was observed a handful of times. The rearrangement uses TRBV5-1 and TRBJ2-3; D uncertain. The CDR3 runs to 16 residues. V lost 0 bases and J 0 bases, leaving 11 bases between the germline ends. Per germline, CDR1 SGHRS and CDR2 YFSETQ. Written as DNA, the CDR3 is TGCGCCAGCAGCTTGGTCCAGCCTACTAGCACAGATACGCAGTATTTT. This translates into CASSLVQPTSTDTQYF. The variable domain in full, with the rest retrieved from reference TRBV5-1 and TRBJ2-3, is KAGVTQTPRYLIKTRGQQVTLSCSPISGHRSVSWYQQTPGQGLQFLFEYFSETQRNKGNFPGRFSGRQFSNSRSEMNVSTLELGDSALYLCASSLVQPTSTDTQYFGPGTRLTVL.

The chain has TRBV6-1 and TRBJ2-6; TRBD2 might be the D (5 bases). V was clipped by 6 bases and J by 0 bases, with 12 bases between them. CDR3 length: 16 residues. Per germline, CDR1 MNHNS and CDR2 SASEGT. The CDR3 spells CASSLGVSSGANVLTF. CDR3 DNA: TGTGCCAGCAGCCTCGGGGTCTCCTCTGGGGCCAACGTCCTGACTTTC.

V is TRBV27 and J is TRBJ2-1; a possible D gene is TRBD1 (6 bases). Germline V lookup: CDR1 MNHEY, CDR2 SMNVEV (reference sequence). CDR3 length: 16 amino acids. V was shortened by 4 bases and J by 4 bases, with 17 bases between the two germline ends. CDR3 sequence (DNA): TGTGCCAGCAGTTCCCCCTACAGGGCCTTGTACAATGAGCAGTTCTTC. Its translation: CASSSPYRALYNEQFF.

The rearrangement uses TRBV27 and TRBJ1-6; D is undetermined. Per germline, CDR1 MNHEY and CDR2 SMNVEV (reference sequence). Between the trimmed V and J ends, which lost 2 bases and 7 bases, there was a span of 9 bases. CDR3 length: 14 amino acids. CDR3: CASSLSEGNSPLHF. CDR3 nucleotide sequence: TGTGCCAGCAGTTTAAGTGAGGGAAATTCACCCCTCCACTTT.

This clonotype was picked up a small number of times. This chain links TRBV5-6 with TRBJ2-1; D gene ambiguous. Trimming removed 2 bases from V and 10 bases from J, with 10 bases in between. The CDR3 extends over 12 amino acids. Germline V gene data show CDR1 as SGHDT and CDR2 as YYEEEE. The CDR3 DNA follows: TGTGCCAGCAGCTTAAGAACATACGAGCAGTTCTTC. Amino acids: CASSLRTYEQFF.

This clonotype was recorded a few times. The chain uses TRBV2 and TRBJ2-7; no clear D. Per the germline V gene, CDR1 is SNHLY and CDR2 is FYNNEI. The CDR3 covers 15 residues. Trimming took 2 bases from V and 3 from J, leaving 14 bases between them. The CDR3 DNA reads TGTGCCAGCAGTGAAAGTCCCGAATATAGCTACGAGCAGTACTTC. It specifies CASSESPEYSYEQYF.

The V call is TRBV6-1, the J call TRBJ2-7, with D possibly being TRBD1 (6 bases). The ends were cut back, 5 bases at V and 1 base at J, with 15 bases in the middle. CDR1 MNHNS and CDR2 SASEGT come from the germline V gene. There are 15 residues in the CDR3. CDR3 bases: TGTGCCAGCAGTCCGTCCCCGACAGGTTCCTACGAGCAGTACTTC. Its translation: CASSPSPTGSYEQYF.

This chain connects TRBV10-2 to TRBJ2-7; D may be TRBD2 (6 bases). CDR3 length: 15 amino acids. Per germline, CDR1 WSHSY and CDR2 SAAADI. With 7 bases removed from V and 2 bases from J, the gap between germline ends came to 18 bases. The DNA of the CDR3 is TGCGCCAGCAATCTTCTAGAAGGAGGGACCTACGAGCAGTACTTC. Translated, it gives CASNLLEGGTYEQYF.

The table lists this clonotype with a few counts. The chain links TRBV7-6 to TRBJ2-3; D uncertain. The CDR3 covers 15 residues. Trimming removed 2 bases at V and 0 bases at J, with 9 bases between. Germline loops: CDR1 SGHVS, CDR2 FNYEAQ. The CDR3 sequence: CASSLSARSTDTQYF. Written as DNA, the CDR3 is TGTGCCAGCAGCTTATCGGCTAGAAGCACAGATACGCAGTATTTT.

The chain links TRBV9 to TRBJ2-7; TRBD1 agrees at 7 bases. Trimming took 0 bases from V and 1 from J; bases not matched to a gene: 4. From germline, CDR1 is SGDLS and CDR2 YYNGEE. This CDR3 contains 15 residues. In DNA form, the CDR3 reads TGTGCCAGCAGCGTAGGTGGGGACAGTTCCTACGAGCAGTACTTC. It is translated as CASSVGGDSSYEQYF.

This clonotype was observed a few times. The chain recombines TRBV10-3 with TRBJ2-1, with 12 bases lining up with TRBD2. The V segment lost 4 bases and the J segment 4 bases; nucleotides outside the gene matches: 2. The length of the CDR3 is 15 residues. CDR1 is ENHRY, CDR2 SYGVKD, per germline. This chain's CDR3 is CAISVGLAGYNEQFF. The CDR3 coding sequence is TGTGCCATCAGTGTCGGACTAGCGGGGTACAATGAGCAGTTCTTC.

This clonotype was seen a handful of times. The chain uses TRBV27 and TRBJ2-3; no clear D gene. V was pared by 5 bases and J by 1 base, with 7 bases between. The CDR3 spans 13 residues. Germline V gene lookup returns CDR1 MNHEY and CDR2 SMNVEV (reference sequence). In DNA form, the CDR3 reads TGTGCCAGCAGTCTCGGGCGCACAGATACGCAGTATTTT. This encodes CASSLGRTDTQYF.

This clonotype was observed at least ten times. The rearrangement links TRBV2 to TRBJ2-3, with D uncertain. Per the germline V gene, CDR1 is SNHLY and CDR2 is FYNNEI. Trimming pared 6 bases from V and 5 bases from J, leaving 12 bases between. The CDR3 sequence is 13 residues long. CDR3 loop: CASRDGPGDTQYF. Written as DNA, the CDR3 is TGTGCCAGCAGGGACGGACCCGGAGATACGCAGTATTTT.

This clonotype was seen more than once but under ten times. The chain is built from TRBV20-1 and TRBJ2-6; 8 bases are a match to TRBD1. The germline V gene has CDR1 DFQATT and CDR2 SNEGSKA (reference sequence). V gave up 1 base and J gave up 1 base; unmatched junction bases: 9. The CDR3 length is 18 residues. CDR3: CSARATGQGRSGANVLTF. The CDR3, as DNA: TGCAGTGCTAGAGCGACTGGACAGGGCCGATCTGGGGCCAACGTCCTGACTTTC.

This clonotype has at least ten counts. CDR3 DNA sequence: TGTGCCAGCAGTTCCAGCACAGTAGCTAACGAGCAGTACTTC. Translating gives CASSSSTVANEQYF. The rearrangement joins TRBV27 to TRBJ2-7; no clear D. The CDR3 consists of 14 residues. V lost 4 bases to trimming and J lost 5 bases, with 15 bases between them. From germline, CDR1 is MNHEY and CDR2 SMNVEV (reference sequence).

This clonotype was seen only a few times. CDR3 DNA sequence: TGTGCCAGCAGCGTATTCGGGACAGGGGGCTCTGAGCAGTTCTTC. Translation: CASSVFGTGGSEQFF. The rearrangement links TRBV7-9 to TRBJ2-1; 12 bases fit TRBD1. Germline V CDR1 and CDR2: SEHNR, FQNEAQ (reference sequence). V lost 5 bases, J lost 9 bases, and 8 bases stayed unmatched. This CDR3 region has 15 residues.

J is TRBJ1-2 and V is TRBV29-1, with 7 bases fitting TRBD1. This CDR3 spans 14 amino acids. After removal of 7 bases from V and 1 base from J, the junction contained 9 bases not matched to a gene. Per the germline V gene, CDR1 is SQVTM and CDR2 is ANQGSEA. CDR3 loop: CSAPDRFNNYGYTF. DNA of the CDR3: TGCAGCGCCCCGGACAGGTTCAATAACTATGGCTACACCTTC.

This clonotype turned up a few times. The junction shows a germline mismatch at one end, possibly a read error. The rearrangement joins TRBV11-2 to TRBJ2-3, with TRBD2 identical over 7 bases. This CDR3 contains 15 residues. Per germline, CDR1 SGHAT and CDR2 FQNNGV. The CDR3 is CASSWQAGTHNTQYF. In DNA, the CDR3 is TGTGCCAGCAGCTGGCAAGCGGGAACTCACAATACCCAGTATTTT.

This rearrangement joins TRBV6-6 to TRBJ2-7, with 8 bases lining up with TRBD2. J gave up 3 bases and V 10 bases, and 5 bases lay outside the gene matches. Germline assignment: CDR1 MNHNY and CDR2 SVGAGI (reference sequence). The CDR3 totals 12 residues. CDR3 coding DNA: TGTGCCACCTCGGGGGGGGACTACGAGCAGTACTTC. This gives the protein CATSGGDYEQYF.

This clonotype was seen more than once but under ten times. The CDR3 bases are TGTGCCAGCAGCGCATTCAGAGAAACAGATACGCAGTATTTT. Its protein product is CASSAFRETDTQYF. The chain is built from TRBV3-1 and TRBJ2-3; the D is unclear. The length of the CDR3 is 14 residues. V lost 5 bases and J lost 3, with 12 bases in between. Germline lookup yields CDR1 LGHDT and CDR2 YNNKEL (reference sequence).

The rearrangement uses TRBV6-1 and TRBJ2-5; no firm D call. CDR3 length: 13 residues. The germline CDR1 and CDR2 sequences are MNHNS and SASEGT. Trimming pared 6 bases from V and 5 bases from J, leaving 13 bases between. The CDR3: CASSLLNLETQYF. In nucleotides, the CDR3 is TGTGCCAGCAGCCTGCTCAATCTGGAGACCCAGTACTTC.